The 25 T cell receptor beta chains given below trace back to one sample, sequenced in a study of Ad26.COV2.S vaccination and SARS-CoV-2 variants. Treatment defined: some 20 received Ad26.COV2.S at low or high dose, single or two shots; roughly five received placebo; per-sample allocation not given. Sampling occurred on day 63 after the first vaccine or placebo injection. Here immunoSEQ multiplex PCR was the method, and the copy in TCRdb shows in-frame clones only, minus some. Among approximately 480,000 clones listed, 87% were seen once. The sequenced sample was peripheral blood, obtained in a trial of Ad26.COV2.S vaccine versus placebo. These receptors came from a person aged 18-60 years who received the Ad26.COV2.S COVID-19 vaccine or a placebo.

The chain joins TRBV3-1 (or the pseudogene TRBV3-2) to TRBJ1-1; D gene unclear. The germline CDR1 and CDR2 sequences are LGHDT and YNNKEL (reference sequence). The CDR3 is 11 residues long. V gave up 5 bases and J gave up 6 bases, with 7 bases separating them. CDR3 region: CASSSSAEAFF. CDR3 bases: TGTGCCAGCAGCTCGAGCGCTGAAGCTTTCTTT.

DNA for the CDR3: TGCGCCAGCAGCTGGGGGGACCTTTATGGCTACACCTTC. This gives the protein CASSWGDLYGYTF. This chain connects TRBV4-3 to TRBJ1-2; D might be TRBD1 (5 bases). This CDR3 comprises 13 residues. From germline, CDR1 is LGHNA and CDR2 YSLEER. Between the trimmed V and J ends, which lost 5 bases and 5 bases, there was a span of 12 bases.

This chain uses TRBV28 with TRBJ1-1, with D tentatively TRBD1 (6 bases). The CDR3 contains 13 residues. V was trimmed by 3 bases and J by 5 bases, leaving 10 bases between them. Germline CDR1 is MDHEN and CDR2 is SYDVKM. The CDR3 DNA is TGTGCCAGCAGTTTTTATAGGGGGACTGAAGCTTTCTTT. It encodes CASSFYRGTEAFF.

This clone was found once. V gene TRBV12-5 combines with J gene TRBJ2-7; D gene unclear. This CDR3 contains 16 residues. Trimming cost V 1 base and J 0 bases, with 13 bases left between them. Germline V gene lookup returns CDR1 LGHNT and CDR2 FRNRAP. This CDR3 is CASGLGSDTASYEQYF. CDR3 sequence (DNA): TGTGCTAGTGGTTTGGGCTCAGACACGGCCTCCTACGAGCAGTACTTC.

Here the CDR3 reads CASSQEGLAYTGELFF. In DNA form, the CDR3 reads TGTGCCAGCAGCCAGGAAGGACTAGCATACACCGGGGAGCTGTTTTTT. J is TRBJ2-2 and V is TRBV5-6; TRBD2 aligns across 8 bases. The length of the CDR3 is 16 residues. Trimming removed 4 bases from V and 3 bases from J; junction bases left unmatched: 8. Per germline, CDR1 SGHDT and CDR2 YYEEEE.

This rearrangement joins TRBV5-1 to TRBJ2-3; 7 nucleotides align to TRBD1. This CDR3 contains 15 residues. V dropped 4 bases and J dropped 7; count of bases not matched to a gene: 12. CDR1 SGHRS and CDR2 YFSETQ come from the germline V gene. DNA of the CDR3: TGCGCCAGCAGCCTGGGACAGACACGCACGAATACGCAGTATTTT. Amino acids: CASSLGQTRTNTQYF.

The DNA for the CDR3 is TGTGCCAGCAGCTTAGCTTCGGGAGTGGGCTACACCTTC. Its protein product is CASSLASGVGYTF. J is TRBJ1-2 and V is TRBV7-6; D is unclear. The CDR3 is made up of 13 amino acids. Germline V CDR1 and CDR2: SGHVS, FNYEAQ. Trimming stripped 0 bases from V and 8 bases from J, with 10 bases between.

This clone was counted between two and nine times. CDR3 amino acids: CATSRASGNEQYF. DNA of the CDR3: TGTGCCACCAGCAGAGCGTCGGGGAACGAGCAGTACTTC. This chain connects TRBV15 to TRBJ2-7; possibly TRBD2 for D (5 bases). From germline, CDR1 is LNHNV and CDR2 YYDKDF (reference sequence). The CDR3 spans 13 residues. Trimming removed 1 base from V and 5 bases from J, with 9 bases in between.

The chain uses TRBV30 and TRBJ2-2; weak D call: TRBD2 (7 bases). In germline, CDR1 is GTSNPN, CDR2 SVGIG (reference sequence). This CDR3 has 15 amino acids. V lost 7 bases and J 3 bases, leaving 18 bases between the germline ends. The CDR3 protein is CASSTRGADTGELFF. The CDR3 DNA sequence: TGTGCCTCCTCAACCCGGGGGGCGGACACCGGGGAGCTGTTTTTT.

This CDR3 is CAWSRGALSYEQYF. The CDR3 region has the DNA TGTGCCTGGAGCCGCGGGGCTCTCTCCTACGAGCAGTACTTC. The V and J genes are TRBV30 and TRBJ2-7, with D tentatively TRBD2 (6 bases). Germline CDR1 is GTSNPN and CDR2 is SVGIG (reference sequence). CDR3 length: 14 residues. Trimming pared 3 bases from V and 0 bases from J, leaving 12 bases between.

The chain is built from TRBV19 and TRBJ1-2; D possibly corresponds to TRBD1 (6 bases). The CDR3 totals 14 residues. CDR1 is LNHDA and CDR2 is SQIVND in the germline V gene (reference sequence). V was pared by 7 bases and J by 6 bases, with 18 bases between. Written as DNA, the CDR3 is TGTGCCAGTACCCAGACCACAGGGAACCATGGCTACACCTTC. Translating it yields CASTQTTGNHGYTF.

This sequence joins TRBV5-4 and TRBJ2-1; 7 nucleotides line up with TRBD2. Germline V gene lookup returns CDR1 SGHNT and CDR2 YYREEE (reference sequence). The CDR3 consists of 15 residues. V lost 4 bases, J lost 2 bases, and 6 bases stayed unmatched. CDR3: CASSRSGVTYNEQFF. The CDR3 nucleotides read TGTGCCAGCAGCCGGAGCGGGGTGACCTACAATGAGCAGTTCTTC.

The gene calls are TRBV29-1 and TRBJ1-2; 10 bases map to TRBD1. The germline CDR1 and CDR2 sequences are SQVTM and ANQGSEA. CDR3 size: 13 residues. The CDR3 spells CTATGGTNYGYTF. The CDR3 DNA reads TGCACCGCGACAGGGGGCACTAACTATGGCTACACCTTC.

CDR3 protein: CASSQNRGITEAFF. CDR3 nucleotide sequence: TGTGCCAGCAGTCAAAATAGAGGTATCACTGAAGCTTTCTTT. J is TRBJ1-1 and V is TRBV27, with unresolved D. Germline V lookup: CDR1 MNHEY, CDR2 SMNVEV (reference sequence). The CDR3 has 14 amino acids. V dropped 5 bases and J dropped 4 bases, with 14 bases sitting between them.

Only one count was recorded for this clone. The chain recombines TRBV28 with TRBJ1-4; possible D gene TRBD1, 5 bases. Deletions cut 3 bases from V and 6 bases from J, with 14 bases between. Germline assignment: CDR1 MDHEN and CDR2 SYDVKM. The CDR3 is made up of 15 amino acids. CDR3 DNA: TGTGCCAGCAGTTTGCCGGGACTAGGGCATGAAAAACTGTTTTTT. Its protein is CASSLPGLGHEKLFF. Together with reference TRBV28 and TRBJ1-4, the CDR3 gives the full variable domain: DVKVTQSSRYLVKRTGEKVFLECVQDMDHENMFWYRQDPGLGLRLIYFSYDVKMKEKGDIPEGYSVSREKKERFSLILESASTNQTSMYLCASSLPGLGHEKLFFGSGTQLSVL.

This clone was seen only a few times. V is TRBV30 and J is TRBJ1-3; the D is unclear. CDR3 length equals 15 residues. Deletions cut 0 bases from V and 1 base from J, with 10 bases between. CDR1 is GTSNPN, CDR2 SVGIG, per germline (reference sequence). CDR3 region: CAWSVVLGSGNTIYF. DNA for the CDR3: TGTGCCTGGAGTGTAGTCCTGGGATCTGGAAACACCATATATTTT.

With regard to this clone: The identical CDR3 is also encoded by other nucleotide sequences in the sample. The chain recombines TRBV5-6 with TRBJ2-7, with D maybe TRBD2 (6 bases). Trimming removed 2 bases at V and 6 bases at J, with 12 bases between. Germline V gives CDR1 SGHDT, CDR2 YYEEEE. CDR3 length: 13 amino acids. The DNA of the CDR3 is TGTGCCAGCAGCTTAGTCGGGGGTAGCGAGCAGTACTTC. It is translated as CASSLVGGSEQYF.

V usage is TRBV29-1 and J usage is TRBJ1-4; no definite D call. Trimming shortened V by 5 bases and J by 0 bases, and 13 bases separated the two germline ends. Germline V CDR1 and CDR2: SQVTM, ANQGSEA. CDR3 length: 15 residues. As DNA, the CDR3 is TGCAGCGTTAAAAGGGAGGCCGCAACTAATGAAAAACTGTTTTTT. Encoded protein: CSVKREAATNEKLFF.

The sample holds one count of this clone. Here the CDR3 reads CASSLVTRPEQFF. The CDR3 DNA reads as TGTGCCAGCAGCTTAGTTACGAGACCGGAGCAGTTCTTC. The chain uses TRBV7-9 and TRBJ2-1, with unresolved D. The CDR3 has 13 residues. Deletions cut 1 base from V and 10 bases from J, with 11 bases between. CDR1 SEHNR and CDR2 FQNEAQ come from the germline V gene (reference sequence).

The V call is TRBV12-3 or TRBV12-4, the J call TRBJ1-6; no firm D call. V gave up 8 bases and J gave up 7 bases, with 9 bases separating them. This CDR3 comprises 12 residues. DNA of the CDR3: TGTGCCAGCCGCGCCGGAAATTCACCCCTCCACTTT. This translates into CASRAGNSPLHF.

The J gene is TRBJ1-1, the V gene TRBV11-1; D call uncertain. CDR1 SGHAT and CDR2 FQDESV come from the germline V gene (reference sequence). The CDR3 runs to 11 residues. Trimming removed 8 bases from V and 2 bases from J, with 6 bases in between. The CDR3 nucleotides read TGTGCCAGCGGACGAAACACTGAAGCTTTCTTT. Encoded protein: CASGRNTEAFF.

The rearrangement uses TRBV6-6 and TRBJ2-5; the D is unclear. The V end lost 2 bases, the J end lost 2 bases, and 9 bases lay between the germline ends. Per germline, CDR1 MNHNY and CDR2 SVGAGI (reference sequence). The CDR3 is 14 amino acids. In nucleotides, the CDR3 is TGTGCCAGCAGTTACCTTAGTAAGCAAGAGACCCAGTACTTC. Translation gives CASSYLSKQETQYF.

J is TRBJ2-3 and V is TRBV5-4; 8 positions match TRBD2. With V trimmed by 2 bases and J by 0 bases, 8 bases remained unmatched. CDR1 is SGHNT, CDR2 YYREEE, per germline (reference sequence). The length of the CDR3 is 17 residues. The CDR3 region is CASSFGPKRGSTDTQYF. The CDR3 bases are TGTGCCAGCAGCTTTGGTCCCAAGCGGGGGAGCACAGATACGCAGTATTTT.

CDR3 bases: TGTGCCAGTAGTATCCCACGTGGGGAGCAGTACTTC. Protein sequence: CASSIPRGEQYF. The chain uses TRBV19 and TRBJ2-7, with no clear D. The CDR3 spans 12 residues. CDR1 and CDR2 (germline): LNHDA, SQIVND (reference sequence). V was clipped by 3 bases and J by 7 bases, with 10 bases between them.

The rearrangement uses TRBV19 and TRBJ2-7; 9 nucleotides agree with TRBD2. The ends lost 5 bases at V and 3 bases at J; junction bases unmatched: 11. The CDR3 loop spans 16 amino acids. Looked up from germline, CDR1 is LNHDA and CDR2 is SQIVND (reference sequence). CDR3 sequence: CASSPRLAAFFYEQYF. For the CDR3, the DNA is TGTGCCAGTAGTCCACGACTAGCGGCCTTTTTCTACGAGCAGTACTTC.